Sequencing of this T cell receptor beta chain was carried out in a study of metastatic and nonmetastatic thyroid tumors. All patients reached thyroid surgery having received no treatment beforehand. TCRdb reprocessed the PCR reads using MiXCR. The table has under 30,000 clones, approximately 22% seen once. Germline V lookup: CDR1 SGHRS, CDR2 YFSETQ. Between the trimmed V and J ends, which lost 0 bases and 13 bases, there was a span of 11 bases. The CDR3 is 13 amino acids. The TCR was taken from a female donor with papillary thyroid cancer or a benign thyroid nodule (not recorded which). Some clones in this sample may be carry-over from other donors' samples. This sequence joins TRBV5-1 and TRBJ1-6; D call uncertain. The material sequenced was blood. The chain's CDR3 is CASSLAGLRPLHF. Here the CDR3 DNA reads TGCGCCAGCAGCTTGGCAGGTCTGCGTCCCCTCCACTTT.